The rows below give T cell receptor beta chains drawn from one sample of a study of neurological immune-mediated disorders. TCRdb redid the calling of the 5' RACE reads with MiXCR, one entry per CDR3 protein. The top ten hold 6.5% of the sample, which has about 52,000 distinct CDR3 sequences, over 3.5% seen once. Sequenced input: PBMCs. The receptor source for this set is a man between 60 and 75 years old with multiple sclerosis. Both conserved end residues are part of each CDR3. The size entry is marked missing in some rows and otherwise reads once, few, many or a size class.

CDR3 | J | V | size
CASSQRESTDTQYF | TRBJ2-3 | TRBV4-2 | many
CSASGRGNIQYF | TRBJ2-4 | TRBV20-1 | many
CSASPGQAYEQYF | TRBJ2-7 | TRBV20-1 | many
CSARDHIRTTQYF | TRBJ2-5 | TRBV20-1 | many
CATSREQLRANTEAFF | TRBJ1-1 | TRBV15 | many
CASSAPAPGTDYGYTF | TRBJ1-2 | TRBV25-1 | many
CASSLRMASTTEAFF | TRBJ1-1 | TRBV7-6 | many
CASTEGGNTEAFF | TRBJ1-1 | TRBV5-1 | -
CASSGQDRSDSPLHF | TRBJ1-6 | TRBV7-6 | many
CASSLEGGIQPQHF | TRBJ1-5 | TRBV5-1 | many
CASSLGAAWGNEQFF | TRBJ2-1 | TRBV7-8 | many
CASRKPGHPEAFF | TRBJ1-1 | TRBV6-5 | many
CAISGREGKSTEAFF | TRBJ1-1 | TRBV10-3 | many
CASSVGDFTYEQYF | TRBJ2-7 | TRBV6-1 | many
CSAQGQRETDTQYF | TRBJ2-3 | TRBV20-1 | many
CASSLYGGRNTEAFF | TRBJ1-1 | TRBV12-3/TRBV12-4 | many
CASSLPTGGEDSPLHF | TRBJ1-6 | TRBV5-1 | many
CASSLRVSGELFF | TRBJ2-2 | TRBV5-6 | many
CASSLYNEQFF | TRBJ2-1 | TRBV27 | many
CASSGTDLISETQYF | TRBJ2-5 | TRBV2 | many
CSASHRGSYGYTF | TRBJ1-2 | TRBV20-1 | many
CASSTDWGREQFF | TRBJ2-1 | TRBV19 | few
CASSLAGGNGAEAFF | TRBJ1-1 | TRBV5-1 | many
CASSPRVRETQYF | TRBJ2-5 | TRBV12-3/TRBV12-4 | many
CSARQARTGNTIYF | TRBJ1-3 | TRBV20-1 | many
CASSLRGDTDTQYF | TRBJ2-3 | TRBV7-9 | many
CASSLVSAGNGYTF | TRBJ1-2 | TRBV7-9 | many
CSVGLADYNEQFF | TRBJ2-1 | TRBV29-1 | -
CASRMAGPGELFF | TRBJ2-2 | TRBV4-2 | many
CASSFGRTPNYGYTF | TRBJ1-2 | TRBV12-3/TRBV12-4 | many
CASSFSRGTSDDNEQFF | TRBJ2-1 | TRBV5-7 | many
CAHSEAPEDEQYF | TRBJ2-7 | TRBV10-3 | many
CASSQESTGGDKQFF | TRBJ2-1 | TRBV3-1 | -